These T cell receptor beta chains were read from a single sample in a study of blood T cell repertoires in COVID-19. Some clones are missing from TCRdb's copy, which holds only in-frame ones; the method was immunoSEQ multiplex PCR. This sample has approximately 480,000 clones, with about 88% found just once. Sequencing was performed on peripheral blood. Source of these receptors: a man between 18 and 35 years old with COVID-19, enrolled during active disease. The CDR3 runs from the conserved cysteine through the conserved F or W. Fields, in order: clone size, V gene, J gene, D gene, CDR3 DNA, CDR3 protein. A D gene is named only where the DNA matches it firmly. Part of the rows lack a size; the others show once, few, many or a class for expanded clones.

size: -
V: TRBV6-5
J: TRBJ2-1
D: TRBD2
DNA: TGTGCCAGCACGGCTAGCGGGATACGCGAGCAGTTCTTC
CDR3: CASTASGIREQFF

size: -
V: TRBV5-6
J: TRBJ2-5
D: TRBD1
DNA: TGTGCCAGCAGCTGGACAGGACAAGAGACCCAGTACTTC
CDR3: CASSWTGQETQYF

size: -
V: TRBV7-9
J: TRBJ2-7
D: -
DNA: TGTGCCAGCAGCCTACCAGGGGTTTCCTACGAGCAGTACTTC
CDR3: CASSLPGVSYEQYF

size: -
V: TRBV18
J: TRBJ2-5
D: -
DNA: TGTGCCAGCTCACCACTAGCGAGCCAAGAGACCCAGTACTTC
CDR3: CASSPLASQETQYF

size: -
V: TRBV5-4
J: TRBJ2-2
D: -
DNA: TGTGCCAGCGGAACAGGGTCAAGGAACACCGGGGAGCTGTTTTTT
CDR3: CASGTGSRNTGELFF

size: -
V: TRBV11-1
J: TRBJ2-3
D: TRBD2
DNA: TGTGCCAGCAGCTTGTTCGGACTAGCGGGAGGGCTGTATTTT
CDR3: CASSLFGLAGGLYF

size: few
V: TRBV3-1/TRBV3-2
J: TRBJ2-1
D: TRBD2
DNA: TGTGCCAGCAGCCAAGACCGAGGCGGGGCGGGAGTCTTC
CDR3: CASSQDRGGAGVF

size: -
V: TRBV9
J: TRBJ2-7
D: TRBD2
DNA: TGTGCCAGCAGCGAGAGACCAGGGACTAGCGGGCTCGGCGAGCAGTACTTC
CDR3: CASSERPGTSGLGEQYF

size: once
V: TRBV2
J: TRBJ1-1
D: TRBD1
DNA: TGTGCCAGCAGCGTCGACAGGGGGAACACTGAAGCTTTCTTT
CDR3: CASSVDRGNTEAFF

size: -
V: TRBV5-4
J: TRBJ1-1
D: -
DNA: TGTGCCAGCAGCTTAGGACAGCTTGAAGCTTTCTTT
CDR3: CASSLGQLEAFF

size: -
V: TRBV3-1/TRBV3-2
J: TRBJ2-7
D: TRBD2
DNA: TGTGCCAGCAGCCAAGCGACACTAGCGGGAGGTTCCGAGCAGTACTTC
CDR3: CASSQATLAGGSEQYF

size: -
V: TRBV19
J: TRBJ1-1
D: -
DNA: TGTGCCAGTAGTGACTTTTTGTTCCGGGGTAACACTGAAGCTTTCTTT
CDR3: CASSDFLFRGNTEAFF

size: -
V: TRBV27
J: TRBJ1-2
D: TRBD1
DNA: TGTGCCAGCAGTGAGACAGGGCGGGATGGCTACACCTTC
CDR3: CASSETGRDGYTF

size: -
V: TRBV7-9
J: TRBJ2-5
D: -
DNA: TGTGCCAGCAGCCCCCAGGGCCAGGTCCGGGAGACCCAGTACTTC
CDR3: CASSPQGQVRETQYF

size: -
V: TRBV5-4
J: TRBJ1-3
D: -
DNA: TGTGCCAGCAGCGGATGGATCCCAGAGGGCCGAAACACCATATATTTT
CDR3: CASSGWIPEGRNTIYF

size: -
V: TRBV13
J: TRBJ2-3
D: TRBD2
DNA: TGTGCCAGCAGCTCCTTAGCGGGAGGCAGCACAGATACGCAGTATTTT
CDR3: CASSSLAGGSTDTQYF

size: -
V: TRBV4-1
J: TRBJ1-1
D: TRBD1
DNA: TGCGCCAGCAGCCAAGCGGCAGGGGGAGGCACTGAAGCTTTCTTT
CDR3: CASSQAAGGGTEAFF

size: -
V: TRBV6-4
J: TRBJ2-3
D: -
DNA: TGTGCCAGCAGTGAAAGGGGGGGAGATACGCAGTATTTT
CDR3: CASSERGGDTQYF

size: -
V: TRBV11-2
J: TRBJ2-1
D: -
DNA: TGTGCCAGCAGCTCCCAATGGCTTTACAATGAGCAGTTCTTC
CDR3: CASSSQWLYNEQFF